These T cell receptor beta chains were read from a single sample in a study of blood T cells in healthy people across ages. TCRdb reanalysed the 5' RACE reads using MiXCR and keeps one entry per CDR3 protein. The table includes fewer than 750,000 distinct CDR3 sequences, approximately 52% detected once. Sequencing was performed on blood. These receptors were obtained from a woman aged 80 or over in good health. The CDR3 runs from the conserved cysteine through the conserved F or W. The order of the fields is clone size, V gene, J gene, D gene, CDR3 protein, CDR3 DNA. D genes are given only for firm matches. Clone size is given for some rows only: seen once, a few or many times, or a class if the clone is expanded.

clone size: many
V gene: TRBV28
J gene: TRBJ1-2
D gene: NA
CDR3 protein: CASSLSGYYGYTF
CDR3 DNA: TGTGCCAGCAGTTTATCGGGGTACTATGGCTACACCTTC

clone size: many
V gene: TRBV7-2
J gene: TRBJ2-1
D gene: NA
CDR3 protein: CASSLMERLASYNEQFF
CDR3 DNA: TGTGCCAGCAGCTTAATGGAGCGTCTAGCGAGCTACAATGAGCAGTTCTTC

clone size: NA
V gene: TRBV14
J gene: TRBJ2-3
D gene: NA
CDR3 protein: CASSQDLAGSYTDTQYF
CDR3 DNA: TGTGCCAGCAGCCAAGATTTGGCGGGATCATATACAGATACGCAGTATTTT

clone size: NA
V gene: TRBV4-2
J gene: TRBJ2-1
D gene: TRBD1
CDR3 protein: CASSPSGTDYNEQFF
CDR3 DNA: TGTGCCAGCAGCCCATCCGGGACAGATTACAATGAGCAGTTCTTC

clone size: once
V gene: TRBV9
J gene: TRBJ1-2
D gene: NA
CDR3 protein: CASSLNRDGYTF
CDR3 DNA: TGTGCCAGCAGCTTAAACAGGGATGGCTACACCTTC

clone size: NA
V gene: TRBV29-1
J gene: TRBJ2-3
D gene: TRBD2
CDR3 protein: CSVLAGPTTDTQYF
CDR3 DNA: TGCAGCGTTTTAGCGGGGCCTACCACAGATACGCAGTATTTT

clone size: NA
V gene: TRBV9
J gene: TRBJ1-2
D gene: NA
CDR3 protein: CASVWGEKDEMVYGYTF
CDR3 DNA: TGTGCCAGCGTATGGGGTGAGAAGGATGAAATGGTCTATGGCTACACCTTC

clone size: NA
V gene: TRBV28
J gene: TRBJ1-5
D gene: TRBD1
CDR3 protein: CASNQDRQPQHF
CDR3 DNA: TGTGCCAGCAATCAGGACAGGCAGCCCCAGCATTTT

clone size: NA
V gene: TRBV29-1
J gene: TRBJ1-2
D gene: TRBD1
CDR3 protein: CSVAGQKYGYTF
CDR3 DNA: TGCAGCGTTGCGGGACAGAAATATGGCTACACCTTC

clone size: many
V gene: TRBV20-1
J gene: TRBJ2-5
D gene: TRBD1
CDR3 protein: CSATDRGQETQYF
CDR3 DNA: TGCAGTGCTACTGACAGGGGCCAAGAGACCCAGTACTTC

clone size: NA
V gene: TRBV6-5
J gene: TRBJ1-2
D gene: NA
CDR3 protein: CASSTVGDSGYTF
CDR3 DNA: TGTGCCAGCAGTACCGTGGGGGATTCTGGCTACACCTTC

clone size: NA
V gene: TRBV20-1
J gene: TRBJ2-1
D gene: NA
CDR3 protein: CSAREGQIDSYNEQFF
CDR3 DNA: TGCAGTGCTAGAGAGGGGCAGATAGACTCCTACAATGAGCAGTTCTTC

clone size: NA
V gene: TRBV11-2
J gene: TRBJ2-1
D gene: TRBD1
CDR3 protein: CASSFRTGGSDEQFF
CDR3 DNA: TGTGCCAGCAGCTTCAGGACAGGGGGCTCCGATGAGCAGTTCTTC

clone size: NA
V gene: TRBV9
J gene: TRBJ1-6
D gene: TRBD1
CDR3 protein: CASSTGTGRNSPLHF
CDR3 DNA: TGTGCCAGCAGCACGGGGACAGGGCGTAATTCACCCCTCCACTTT

clone size: many
V gene: TRBV12-3/TRBV12-4
J gene: TRBJ2-3
D gene: NA
CDR3 protein: CASSLTAGVYF
CDR3 DNA: TGTGCCAGCAGTTTAACAGCCGGAGTGTATTTT

clone size: NA
V gene: TRBV12-3/TRBV12-4
J gene: TRBJ2-2
D gene: NA
CDR3 protein: CASSLVTGPIGGELFF
CDR3 DNA: TGTGCCAGCAGCCTAGTGACAGGACCCATCGGAGGGGAGCTGTTTTTT